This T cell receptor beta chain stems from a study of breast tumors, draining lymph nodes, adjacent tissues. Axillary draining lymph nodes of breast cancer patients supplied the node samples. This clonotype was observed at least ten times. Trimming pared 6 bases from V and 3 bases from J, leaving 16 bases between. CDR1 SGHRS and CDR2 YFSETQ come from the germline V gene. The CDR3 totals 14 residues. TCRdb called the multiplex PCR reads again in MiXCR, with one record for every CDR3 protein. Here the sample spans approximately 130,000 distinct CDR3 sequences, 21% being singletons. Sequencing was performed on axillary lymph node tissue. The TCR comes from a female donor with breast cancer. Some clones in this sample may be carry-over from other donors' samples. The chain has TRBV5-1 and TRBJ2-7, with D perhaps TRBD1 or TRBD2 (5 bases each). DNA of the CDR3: TGCGCCAGCACACCTGGGGACGGAATCTACGAGCAGTACTTC. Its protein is CASTPGDGIYEQYF.